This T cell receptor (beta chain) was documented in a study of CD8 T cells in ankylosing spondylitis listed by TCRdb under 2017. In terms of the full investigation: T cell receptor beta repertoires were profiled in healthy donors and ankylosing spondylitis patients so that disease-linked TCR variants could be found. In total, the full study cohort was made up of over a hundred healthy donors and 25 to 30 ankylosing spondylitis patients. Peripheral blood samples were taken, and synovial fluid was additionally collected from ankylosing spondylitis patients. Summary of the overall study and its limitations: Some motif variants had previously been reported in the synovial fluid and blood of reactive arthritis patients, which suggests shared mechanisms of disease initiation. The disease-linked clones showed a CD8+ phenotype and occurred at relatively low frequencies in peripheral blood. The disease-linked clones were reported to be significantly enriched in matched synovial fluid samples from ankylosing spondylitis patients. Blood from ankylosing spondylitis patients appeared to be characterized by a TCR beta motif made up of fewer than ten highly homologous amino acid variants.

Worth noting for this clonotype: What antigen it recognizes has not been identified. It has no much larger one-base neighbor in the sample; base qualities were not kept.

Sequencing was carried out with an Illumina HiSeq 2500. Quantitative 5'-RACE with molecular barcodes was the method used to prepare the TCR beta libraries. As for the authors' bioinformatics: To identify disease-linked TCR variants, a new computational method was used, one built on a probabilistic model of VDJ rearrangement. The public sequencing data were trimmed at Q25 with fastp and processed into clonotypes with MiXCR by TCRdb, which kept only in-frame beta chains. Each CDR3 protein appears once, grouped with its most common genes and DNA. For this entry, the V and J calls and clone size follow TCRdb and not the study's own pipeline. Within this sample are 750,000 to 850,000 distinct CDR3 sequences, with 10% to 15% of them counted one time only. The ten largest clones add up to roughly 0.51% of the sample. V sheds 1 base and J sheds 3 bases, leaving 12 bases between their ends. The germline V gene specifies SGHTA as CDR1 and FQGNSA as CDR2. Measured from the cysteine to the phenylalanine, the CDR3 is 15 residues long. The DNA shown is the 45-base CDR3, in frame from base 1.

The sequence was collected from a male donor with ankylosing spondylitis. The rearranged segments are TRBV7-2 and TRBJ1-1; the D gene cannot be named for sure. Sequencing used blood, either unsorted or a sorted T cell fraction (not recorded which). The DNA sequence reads TGTGCCAGCAGCTTAGTGATGCCCGGGGACACTGAAGCTTTCTTT. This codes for CASSLVMPGDTEAFF.